Following are 9 T cell receptor beta chains from one sample sequenced in a study of blood T cell repertoires in COVID-19. Some clones are missing from TCRdb's copy, which holds only in-frame ones; the method was immunoSEQ multiplex PCR. The sample has around 190,000 clones, roughly three quarters seen once. The source material was peripheral blood. Source of these receptors: a woman between 50 and 59 years old with active or convalescent COVID-19.

Only a few counts were recorded for this clone. This chain connects TRBV28 to TRBJ1-2; D may be TRBD1 (6 bases). V shed 4 bases and J shed 4 bases, with 13 bases lying between them. There are 14 residues in the CDR3. Germline CDR1 reads MDHEN; CDR2 reads SYDVKM. The CDR3 protein is CASSWGGDSYGYTF. CDR3 nucleotide sequence: TGTGCCAGCAGTTGGGGGGGCGACAGCTATGGCTACACCTTC.

This chain connects TRBV7-2 to TRBJ2-1; 10 bases align to TRBD2. In germline, CDR1 is SGHTA, CDR2 FQGNSA. This CDR3 comprises 17 residues. The V and J ends lost 5 bases and 5 bases, in that order; junction bases with no gene match: 12. CDR3 sequence reads: CASSPSLLAGRNNEQFF. For the CDR3, the DNA is TGTGCCAGCAGCCCCAGCCTACTAGCGGGGCGCAACAATGAGCAGTTCTTC.

The chain uses TRBV6-6 and TRBJ1-3; 11 bases fit TRBD1. This CDR3 has 16 amino acids. Germline CDR1 reads MNHNY; CDR2 reads SVGAGI (reference sequence). With 6 bases clipped from V and 3 bases from J, the junction kept 7 bases outside the gene matches. The CDR3 sequence is CASRGTGQGVGNTIYF. The CDR3 bases are TGTGCCAGCAGAGGGACGGGACAGGGGGTTGGAAACACCATATATTTT.

The chain employs TRBV11-2 and TRBJ2-7; tentatively, D is TRBD2 (5 bases). V shed 1 base and J shed 4 bases, with 17 bases lying between them. Germline lookup yields CDR1 SGHAT and CDR2 FQNNGV. This CDR3 has 16 amino acids. The CDR3 nucleotides read TGTGCCAGCAGCTTAGCGGCCCCCCTAGGACTGTACGAGCAGTACTTC. Translated: CASSLAAPLGLYEQYF.

In nucleotides, the CDR3 is TGTGCCACCAGTGATTTGGACGGGACAGGGCGAGAAAAACTGTTTTTT. Translation: CATSDLDGTGREKLFF. V usage is TRBV24-1 and J usage is TRBJ1-4, with TRBD1 identical over 9 bases. Germline V gene data show CDR1 as KGHDR and CDR2 as SFDVKD. The ends lost 0 bases at V and 8 bases at J; junction bases unmatched: 6. The CDR3 runs to 16 residues.

V gene TRBV6-6 combines with J gene TRBJ1-5; tentative D call: TRBD1 (6 bases). The CDR3 is 14 amino acids. Germline V CDR1 and CDR2: MNHNY, SVGAGI (reference sequence). Trimming cost V 7 bases and J 3 bases, with 13 bases left between them. This CDR3 is CASKIGGDNQPQHF. In DNA form, the CDR3 reads TGTGCCAGCAAAATAGGGGGGGACAATCAGCCCCAGCATTTT.

The rearrangement joins TRBV7-2 to TRBJ2-6; D call uncertain. The CDR3 consists of 19 residues. Germline V CDR1 and CDR2: SGHTA, FQGNSA. V was trimmed by 3 bases and J by 0 bases, leaving 18 bases between them. The CDR3 loop reads CASSFNPTVWPSGANVLTF. In DNA form, the CDR3 reads TGTGCCAGCAGCTTTAACCCAACAGTTTGGCCCTCTGGGGCCAACGTCCTGACTTTC.

The chain carries TRBV6-5 and TRBJ2-2, with 8 bases lining up with TRBD2. The CDR3 contains 15 residues. Germline CDR1 is MNHEY and CDR2 is SVGAGI. The ends lost 6 bases at V and 5 bases at J; junction bases unmatched: 8. CDR3 sequence: CASREGLDSTGELFF. The CDR3 bases are TGTGCCAGCAGGGAGGGACTAGATTCAACCGGGGAGCTGTTTTTT.

This rearrangement joins TRBV3-1 (or the pseudogene TRBV3-2) to TRBJ1-2; tentative D call: TRBD1 (6 bases). The germline V gene encodes CDR1 LGHDT and CDR2 YNNKEL (reference sequence). The CDR3 extends over 17 amino acids. V was cut by 0 bases and J by 3 bases, with 17 bases left in between. The DNA for the CDR3 is TGTGCCAGCAGCCAAGAGGGCCAGGGGATGGGTGACTATGGCTACACCTTC. It yields the protein CASSQEGQGMGDYGYTF.